The sequence of this T cell receptor (beta chain) was determined in a study of blood T cells in healthy people across ages. For the second PCR, which ran for 7 to 11 cycles, a sample-barcoded 5' primer and a J-beta primer mix were used. Each CDR3 protein gets one entry after TCRdb re-called the 5' RACE reads with MiXCR. In the table there are roughly 800,000 distinct CDR3 sequences, 25% of which are singletons. The V and J ends lost 6 bases and 5 bases respectively, with 13 bases between them. There are 14 residues in the CDR3. Looked up from germline, CDR1 is MNHEY and CDR2 is SVGEGT. In addition, the sample was reused for a study of T cells of mothers and their children.

The TCR comes from a boy younger than 18 in good health. The chain couples TRBV6-2 or TRBV6-3 to TRBJ2-2, with D unclear. The specimen sequenced was blood. CDR3 nucleotides: TGTGCCAGCAGGTACCCCCTTGGTACCGGGGAGCTGTTTTTT. As protein: CASRYPLGTGELFF.